The clone carrying this T cell receptor (beta chain) was recorded a few times. Other nucleotide sequences from this sample produce the same CDR3. With 6 bases clipped from V and 5 bases from J, the junction kept 1 base outside the gene matches. Germline V gives CDR1 MNHEY, CDR2 SMNVEV (reference sequence). The CDR3 is 13 residues long. This sample is drawn from a study of shared clonotypes between healthy human individuals. Overall study context: Three plates were used per donor for CD4 naive, three for CD4 memory, two for CD8 naive and one for CD8 memory.

TCRdb's table, derived via immunoSEQ multiplex PCR, lists solely in-frame clones and lacks some. The repertoire includes approximately 710,000 clones, roughly 88% of them detected once, and less than 40% sits in the top ten. The V gene is TRBV27, the J gene TRBJ1-5; 10 bases fit TRBD1. The sample was memory CD8+ T cells from PBMCs. As to subset: CD45RO+ cells pooled with CCR7-negative TemRA cells. The sequence was collected from a man aged 18 to 30 in good health. Some clones in this sample may be carry-over from other donors' samples. CDR3 nucleotide sequence: TGTGCCAGCAGGGGACAGGGGCATCAGCCCCAGCATTTT. It encodes CASRGQGHQPQHF.